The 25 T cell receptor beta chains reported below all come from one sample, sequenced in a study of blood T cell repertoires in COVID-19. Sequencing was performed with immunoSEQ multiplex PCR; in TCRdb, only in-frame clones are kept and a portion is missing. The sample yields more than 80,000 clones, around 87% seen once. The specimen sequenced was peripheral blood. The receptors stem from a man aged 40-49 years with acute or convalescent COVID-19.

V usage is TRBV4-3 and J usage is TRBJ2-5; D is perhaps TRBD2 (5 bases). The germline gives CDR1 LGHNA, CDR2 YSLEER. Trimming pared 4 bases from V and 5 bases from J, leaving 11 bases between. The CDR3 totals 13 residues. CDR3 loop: CASSPDSWETQYF. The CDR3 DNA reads TGCGCCAGCAGCCCGGACTCGTGGGAGACCCAGTACTTC.

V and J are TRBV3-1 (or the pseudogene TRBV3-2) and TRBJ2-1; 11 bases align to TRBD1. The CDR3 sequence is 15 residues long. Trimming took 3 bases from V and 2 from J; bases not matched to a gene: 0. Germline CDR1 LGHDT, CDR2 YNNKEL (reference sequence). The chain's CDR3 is CASSQGQGAYNEQFF. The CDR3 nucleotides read TGTGCCAGCAGCCAGGGACAGGGGGCCTACAATGAGCAGTTCTTC.

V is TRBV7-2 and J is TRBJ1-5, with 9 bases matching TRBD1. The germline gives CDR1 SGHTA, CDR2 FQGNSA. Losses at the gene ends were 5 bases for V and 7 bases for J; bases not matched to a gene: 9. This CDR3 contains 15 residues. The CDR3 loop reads CASSIRTGEDQPQHF. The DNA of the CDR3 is TGTGCCAGCAGCATACGGACAGGGGAGGACCAGCCCCAGCATTTT.

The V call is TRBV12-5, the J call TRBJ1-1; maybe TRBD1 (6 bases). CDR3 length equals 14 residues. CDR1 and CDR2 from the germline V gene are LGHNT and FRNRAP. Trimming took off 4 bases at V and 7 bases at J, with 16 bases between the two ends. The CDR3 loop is CASGWLRGASEAFF. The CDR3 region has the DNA TGTGCTAGTGGTTGGTTGCGGGGGGCAAGTGAAGCTTTCTTT.

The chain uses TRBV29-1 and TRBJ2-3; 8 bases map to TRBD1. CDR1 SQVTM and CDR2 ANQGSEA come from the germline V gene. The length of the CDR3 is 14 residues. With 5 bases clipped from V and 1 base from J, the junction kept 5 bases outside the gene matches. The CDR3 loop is CSVIGQGRTDTQYF. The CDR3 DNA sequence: TGCAGCGTTATAGGACAGGGACGCACAGATACGCAGTATTTT.

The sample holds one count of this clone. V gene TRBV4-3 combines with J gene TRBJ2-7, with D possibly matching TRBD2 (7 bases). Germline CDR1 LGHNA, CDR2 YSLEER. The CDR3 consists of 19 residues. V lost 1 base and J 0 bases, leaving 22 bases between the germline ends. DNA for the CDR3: TGCGCCAGCAGCCAAGGAGGTCAGTTGGACCGGGGGGCCTCCTACGAGCAGTACTTC. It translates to CASSQGGQLDRGASYEQYF.

The CDR3 DNA reads as TGCGCCAGCAGCTCTGGCAGGGGGTTCATGAACACTGAAGCTTTCTTT. Its translation: CASSSGRGFMNTEAFF. The chain carries TRBV5-1 and TRBJ1-1; 7 bases align to TRBD1. The CDR3 length is 16 residues. After removal of 3 bases from V and 0 bases from J, the junction contained 8 bases not matched to a gene. CDR1 is SGHRS and CDR2 is YFSETQ in the germline V gene.

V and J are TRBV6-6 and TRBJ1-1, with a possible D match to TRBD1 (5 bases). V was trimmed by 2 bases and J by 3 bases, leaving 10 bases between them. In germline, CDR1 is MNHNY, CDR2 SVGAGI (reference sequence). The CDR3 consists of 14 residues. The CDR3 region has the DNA TGTGCCAGCAGTTACAAGGGAGGGGACACTGAAGCTTTCTTT. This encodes CASSYKGGDTEAFF.

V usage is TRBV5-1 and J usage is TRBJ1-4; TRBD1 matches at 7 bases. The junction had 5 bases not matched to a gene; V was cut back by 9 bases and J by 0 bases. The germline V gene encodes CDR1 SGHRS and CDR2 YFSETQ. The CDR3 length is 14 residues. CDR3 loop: CATRQGPTNEKLFF. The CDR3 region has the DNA TGCGCCACGAGACAGGGCCCAACTAATGAAAAACTGTTTTTT.

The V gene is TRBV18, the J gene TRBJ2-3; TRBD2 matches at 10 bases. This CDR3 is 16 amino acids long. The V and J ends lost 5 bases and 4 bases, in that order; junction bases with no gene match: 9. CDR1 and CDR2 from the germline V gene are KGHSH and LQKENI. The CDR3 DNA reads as TGTGCCAGCTCAGGATTCGAAGCGGGAGGGGCAGATACGCAGTATTTT. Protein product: CASSGFEAGGADTQYF. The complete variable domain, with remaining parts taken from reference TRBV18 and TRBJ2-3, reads NAGVMQNPRHLVRRRGQEARLRCSPMKGHSHVYWYRQLPEEGLKFMVYLQKENIIDESGMPKERFSAEFPKEGPSILRIQQVVRGDSAAYFCASSGFEAGGADTQYFGPGTRLTVL.

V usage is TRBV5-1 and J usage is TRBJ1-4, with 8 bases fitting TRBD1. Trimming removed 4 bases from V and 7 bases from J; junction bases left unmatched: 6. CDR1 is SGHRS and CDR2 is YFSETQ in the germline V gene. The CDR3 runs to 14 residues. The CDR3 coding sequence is TGCGCCAGCAGCCCGGGACAGGAGGGTGAAAAACTGTTTTTT. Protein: CASSPGQEGEKLFF. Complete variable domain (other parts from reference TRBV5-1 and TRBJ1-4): KAGVTQTPRYLIKTRGQQVTLSCSPISGHRSVSWYQQTPGQGLQFLFEYFSETQRNKGNFPGRFSGRQFSNSRSEMNVSTLELGDSALYLCASSPGQEGEKLFFGSGTQLSVL.

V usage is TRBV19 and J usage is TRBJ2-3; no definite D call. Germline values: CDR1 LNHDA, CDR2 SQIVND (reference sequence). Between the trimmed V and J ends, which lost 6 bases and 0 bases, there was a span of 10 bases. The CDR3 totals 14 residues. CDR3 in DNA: TGTGCCAGTAGACTCCGCCTTAGCACAGATACGCAGTATTTT. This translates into CASRLRLSTDTQYF. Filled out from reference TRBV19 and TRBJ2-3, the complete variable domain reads DGGITQSPKYLFRKEGQNVTLSCEQNLNHDAMYWYRQDPGQGLRLIYYSQIVNDFQKGDIAEGYSVSREKKESFPLTVTSAQKNPTAFYLCASRLRLSTDTQYFGPGTRLTVL.

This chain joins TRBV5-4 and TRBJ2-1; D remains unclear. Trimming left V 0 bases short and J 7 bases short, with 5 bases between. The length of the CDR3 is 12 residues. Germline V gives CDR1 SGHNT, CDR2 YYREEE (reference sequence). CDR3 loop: CASSLARNEQFF. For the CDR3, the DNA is TGTGCCAGCAGCTTGGCGAGAAATGAGCAGTTCTTC.

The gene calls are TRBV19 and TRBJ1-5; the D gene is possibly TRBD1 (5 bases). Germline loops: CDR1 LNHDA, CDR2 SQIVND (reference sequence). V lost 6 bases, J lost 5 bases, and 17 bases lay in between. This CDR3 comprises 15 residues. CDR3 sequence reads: CASRISAGRYQPQHF. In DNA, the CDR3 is TGTGCCAGTAGGATCTCGGCAGGGCGATATCAGCCCCAGCATTTT.

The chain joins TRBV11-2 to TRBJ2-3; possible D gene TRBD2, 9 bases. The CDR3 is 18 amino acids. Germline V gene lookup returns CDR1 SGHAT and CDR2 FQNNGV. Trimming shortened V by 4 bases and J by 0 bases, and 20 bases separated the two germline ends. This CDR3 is CASSSRGPSGVSTDTQYF. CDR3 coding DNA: TGTGCCAGCAGCTCCAGGGGGCCTAGCGGGGTGAGCACAGATACGCAGTATTTT.

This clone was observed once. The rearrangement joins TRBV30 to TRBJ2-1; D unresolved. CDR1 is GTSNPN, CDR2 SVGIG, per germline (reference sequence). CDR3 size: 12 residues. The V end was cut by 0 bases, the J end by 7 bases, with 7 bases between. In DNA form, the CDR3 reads TGTGCCTGGAGTGTACAAGTGAATGAGCAGTTCTTC. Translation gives CAWSVQVNEQFF.

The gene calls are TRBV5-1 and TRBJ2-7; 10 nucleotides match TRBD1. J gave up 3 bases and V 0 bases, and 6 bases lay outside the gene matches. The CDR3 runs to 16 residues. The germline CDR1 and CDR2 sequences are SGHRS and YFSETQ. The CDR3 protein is CASSLDLGQGIYEQYF. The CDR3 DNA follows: TGCGCCAGCAGCTTGGATCTGGGACAGGGGATCTACGAGCAGTACTTC.

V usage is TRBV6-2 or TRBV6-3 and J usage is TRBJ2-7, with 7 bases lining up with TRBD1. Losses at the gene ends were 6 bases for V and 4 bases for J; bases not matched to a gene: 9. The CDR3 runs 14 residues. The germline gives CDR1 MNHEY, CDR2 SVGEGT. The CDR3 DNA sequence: TGTGCCAGCAGCCGTCCGGGACAGAGGTACGAGCAGTACTTC. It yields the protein CASSRPGQRYEQYF.

CDR3 DNA: TGTGCCAGCAGCTTGGCCGGGACAGCGAATAACTATGGCTACACCTTC. Translated: CASSLAGTANNYGYTF. The V call is TRBV5-5, the J call TRBJ1-2, with 7 bases matching TRBD1. CDR1 and CDR2 (germline): SGHKS, YYEKEE (reference sequence). The CDR3 extends over 16 amino acids. V lost 0 bases to trimming and J lost 1 base; unmatched junction nucleotides: 6.

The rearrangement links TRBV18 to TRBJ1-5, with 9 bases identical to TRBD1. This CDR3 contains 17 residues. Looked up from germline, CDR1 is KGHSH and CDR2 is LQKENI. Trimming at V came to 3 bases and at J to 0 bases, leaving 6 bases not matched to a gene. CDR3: CASSPGTGYSSNQPQHF. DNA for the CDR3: TGTGCCAGCTCACCCGGGACAGGGTACAGTAGCAATCAGCCCCAGCATTTT.

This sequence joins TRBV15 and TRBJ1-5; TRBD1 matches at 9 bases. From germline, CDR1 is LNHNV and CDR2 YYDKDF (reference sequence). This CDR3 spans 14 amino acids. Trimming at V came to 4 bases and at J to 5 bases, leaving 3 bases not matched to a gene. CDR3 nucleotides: TGTGCCACCAGCAAGGACAGGGGCGATCAGCCCCAGCATTTT. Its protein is CATSKDRGDQPQHF.

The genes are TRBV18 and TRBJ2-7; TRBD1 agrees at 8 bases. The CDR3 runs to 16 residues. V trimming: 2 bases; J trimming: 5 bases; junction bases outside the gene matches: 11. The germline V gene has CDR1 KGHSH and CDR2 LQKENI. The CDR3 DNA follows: TGTGCCAGCTCACCAAGCGAGACAGGGGATGGAAACGAGCAGTACTTC. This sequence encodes CASSPSETGDGNEQYF.

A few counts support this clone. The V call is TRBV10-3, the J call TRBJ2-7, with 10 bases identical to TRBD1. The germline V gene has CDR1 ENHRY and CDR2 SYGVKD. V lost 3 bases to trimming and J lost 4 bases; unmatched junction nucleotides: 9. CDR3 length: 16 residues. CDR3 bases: TGTGCCATCAGTGAAGGACAGGGGGAAAGGTCGTACGAGCAGTACTTC. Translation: CAISEGQGERSYEQYF.

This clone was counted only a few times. In DNA form, the CDR3 reads TGTGCCAGCAGCTTATTACACGATAGCAATCAGCCCCAGCATTTT. It codes for CASSLLHDSNQPQHF. The V call is TRBV7-2, the J call TRBJ1-5; unclear D gene. Germline loops: CDR1 SGHTA, CDR2 FQGNSA. The CDR3 covers 15 residues. V was cut by 2 bases and J by 0 bases, with 8 bases left in between.

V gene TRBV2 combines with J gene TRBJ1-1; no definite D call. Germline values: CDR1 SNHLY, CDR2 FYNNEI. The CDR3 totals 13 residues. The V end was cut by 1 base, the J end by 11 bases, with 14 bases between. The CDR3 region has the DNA TGTGCCAGCAGTGAAGAATTGACTAGGGTTGCTTTCTTT. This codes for CASSEELTRVAFF.